Listed below are T cell receptor beta chains from one sample, sequenced in a study of cytomegalovirus exposure and HLA in healthy donors. Some clones are missing from TCRdb's copy, which holds only in-frame ones; the method was immunoSEQ multiplex PCR. The table includes about 120,000 clones, around nine tenths detected once. Sequencing input: PBMCs. The receptors were sampled from a woman aged 18-35 years in good health and CMV-seropositive. The CDR3 runs from the conserved cysteine through the conserved F or W. Each record gives: J gene, D gene, V gene, clone size, CDR3 DNA, CDR3 protein. A D gene is named only where the DNA matches it firmly. A clone size is listed for some rows: how often the clone was seen (once, few, many), or a class if it is expanded.

TRBJ2-1 TRBD1 TRBV4-1 NA TGCGCCAGCAGTGGGGACAGGGAGATGGGTGAGCAGTTCTTC CASSGDREMGEQFF
TRBJ2-7 NA TRBV18 NA TGTGCCAGCTCATCCGGGACACAGGTAGGGGAGCAGTACTTC CASSSGTQVGEQYF
TRBJ2-3 NA TRBV6-5 NA TGTGCCAGCAGTTACCGAACAGGGTATTTAGATACGCAGTATTTT CASSYRTGYLDTQYF
TRBJ1-1 TRBD1 TRBV6-5 NA TGTGCCAGCAGCAAGACAGGGGGCTCTGAAGCTTTCTTT CASSKTGGSEAFF
TRBJ2-7 NA TRBV30 NA TGTGCCTGGCGTGCAGGGGCGAGACAACCCTACGAGCAGTACTTC CAWRAGARQPYEQYF
TRBJ1-5 TRBD1 TRBV6-5 NA TGTGCCAGCAGGGCAGGGGGCGCCGATCAGCCCCAGCATTTT CASRAGGADQPQHF
TRBJ1-1 NA TRBV7-2 NA TGTGCCAGCATGCAGGGTAGGAACACTGAAGCTTTCTTT CASMQGRNTEAFF
TRBJ1-5 NA TRBV15 few TGTGCCACCAGCAAGGACAGCAGCAATCAGCCCCAGCATTTT CATSKDSSNQPQHF
TRBJ2-5 NA TRBV7-2 NA TGTGCCAGCAGCTTATCCCTAGCATCGGAGACCCAGTACTTC CASSLSLASETQYF
TRBJ2-5 NA TRBV7-7 NA TGTGCTAGCAGCTTAGCAGGGCGGGGAAGGTACCAAGAGACCCAGTACTTC CASSLAGRGRYQETQYF
TRBJ1-1 NA TRBV27 NA TGTGCCAGCAGTTTATCGGCATACAGGGTGAGCACTGAAGCTTTCTTT CASSLSAYRVSTEAFF
TRBJ1-4 TRBD1 TRBV5-1 NA TGCGCCAGCAGCTTGGGGGACAGGGCCTCTGAAAAACTGTTTTTT CASSLGDRASEKLFF
TRBJ1-6 TRBD1 TRBV2 NA TGTGCCAGCAGGTCGACAGGGTTGCATTCACCCCTCCACTTT CASRSTGLHSPLHF
TRBJ2-7 TRBD1 TRBV18 NA TGTGCCAGCTCAACGAATCGGGACAGCACAAACTACGAGCAGTACTTC CASSTNRDSTNYEQYF
TRBJ2-7 TRBD1 TRBV5-1 few TGCGCCAGCAGCTTGGGGACAGGGGGTTTACACGAGCAGTACTTC CASSLGTGGLHEQYF
TRBJ2-7 NA TRBV5-4 NA TGTGCCAGCAGCCCGCGGGACAGCTCCTACGAACAGTACTTC CASSPRDSSYEQYF
TRBJ1-2 TRBD1 TRBV5-5 few TGTGCCAGCAGCTTGGGACAGGGTGATTATGGCTACACCTTC CASSLGQGDYGYTF
TRBJ1-3 NA TRBV6-5 NA TGTGCCAGCAGTTACGGGGGGGGCGGAAACACCATATATTTT CASSYGGGGNTIYF
TRBJ2-7 TRBD1 TRBV7-3 NA TGTGCCAGCAGCGATCGACCGGGACAGGACTACGAGCAGTACTTC CASSDRPGQDYEQYF
TRBJ1-2 NA TRBV9 NA TGTGCCAGCAGCGTAGCGGACAGCCCTAACTATGGCTACACCTTC CASSVADSPNYGYTF
TRBJ1-3 NA TRBV27 many TGTGCCAGCAAACCGGGGGGCACTGGAAACACCATATATTTT CASKPGGTGNTIYF
TRBJ2-7 TRBD1 TRBV6-5 NA TGTGCCAGCAGTCTTTCTCCGGGACAGGGCTACGAGCAGTACTTC CASSLSPGQGYEQYF
TRBJ1-2 NA TRBV30 few TGTGCCTGGAGTGTCGAGGGCCGTTATGGCTACACCTTC CAWSVEGRYGYTF
TRBJ1-4 NA TRBV4-1 NA TGCGCCAGCAGCCTTGCAGGGGTAAATGAAAAACTGTTTTTT CASSLAGVNEKLFF
TRBJ1-2 NA TRBV7-9 few TGTGCCAGCAGCTTAGCGGACAGAGAGTCGTGGTACACCTTC CASSLADRESWYTF
TRBJ2-3 NA TRBV7-3 NA TGTGCCAGCAGCTCGCAACCTGCTAGGTCTAGCACAGATACGCAGTATTTT CASSSQPARSSTDTQYF
TRBJ2-7 TRBD1 TRBV29-1 NA TGCAGCGCACTACAAGACCGACAGGGGAGAGGAGAGCAGTACTTC CSALQDRQGRGEQYF
TRBJ1-2 TRBD1 TRBV6-1 NA TGTGCCAGCAGAGTCACAGGGGGCAACAATGGCTACACCTTC CASRVTGGNNGYTF
TRBJ1-5 TRBD1 TRBV5-1 NA TGCGCCAGCAGCACGGGGACAGGGAATCAGCCCCAGCATTTT CASSTGTGNQPQHF
TRBJ1-5 NA TRBV7-2 NA TGTGCCAGCTCCGGACAGTCGATTAGCAATCAGCCCCAGCATTTT CASSGQSISNQPQHF
TRBJ1-3 NA TRBV4-2 NA TGTGCCAGCAGCCGACCCTACAGATCCGGAGGGGATCCTCGAAACACCATATATTTT CASSRPYRSGGDPRNTIYF
TRBJ2-7 TRBD2 TRBV7-2 NA TGTGCCAGCACCGCCGGGGGGGCCGGGTCCTACGAGCAGTACTTC CASTAGGAGSYEQYF
TRBJ2-5 NA TRBV7-9 NA TGTGCCAGCAGCTTAGTATGGACACAAGAGACCCAGTACTTC CASSLVWTQETQYF
TRBJ1-6 TRBD1 TRBV10-3 few TGTGCCATTCGGACAGGGTCGAGTTCACCCCTCCACTTT CAIRTGSSSPLHF
TRBJ2-7 NA TRBV7-8 NA TGTGCCAGCAGCCTCGGGGTGGCCTACGAGCAGTACTTC CASSLGVAYEQYF
TRBJ2-2 NA TRBV13 NA TGTGCCAGCAGCTTTAGGAGTCCACGGACCGGGGAGCTGTTTTTT CASSFRSPRTGELFF
TRBJ2-7 NA TRBV9 few TGTGCCAGCAGCGTCGGGGGACCAGCAGACGAGCAGTACTTC CASSVGGPADEQYF
TRBJ2-1 NA TRBV7-7 NA TGTGCTAGCAGCCACCTCCGGGGGAATGAGCAGTTCTTC CASSHLRGNEQFF
TRBJ2-7 TRBD1 TRBV2 NA TGTGCCAGCACGCCAGGGGGCCGCTACGAGCAGTACTTC CASTPGGRYEQYF
TRBJ2-1 TRBD1 TRBV5-1 NA TGCGCCAGCAGCCCCGGGACAGCACACAATGAGCAGTTCTTC CASSPGTAHNEQFF
TRBJ1-5 NA TRBV6-5 NA TGTGCCAGCAGTTCCGACAGTAGCAATCAGCCCCAGCATTTT CASSSDSSNQPQHF
TRBJ2-3 NA TRBV5-4 NA TGTGCCAGCTCAGGTACTCCGGGACTTTCCACAGATACGCAGTATTTT CASSGTPGLSTDTQYF
TRBJ1-2 TRBD1 TRBV11-2 NA TGTGCCAGCAGCTCCTCAGGGGGCGGTTATGGCTACACCTTC CASSSSGGGYGYTF
TRBJ1-2 NA TRBV29-1 NA TGCAGCGTTGACCGCCCCTGGGGGGAGGAGGGCTACACCTTC CSVDRPWGEEGYTF
TRBJ1-1 NA TRBV15 NA TGTGCCACCACTCGCCTGGGGCTGAACACTGAAGCTTTCTTT CATTRLGLNTEAFF
TRBJ1-1 NA TRBV15 once TGTGCCACCGGCGAGGCGGCGAACACTGAAGCTTTCTTT CATGEAANTEAFF